The 30 T cell receptor beta chains given below trace back to one sample, sequenced in a study of circulating CD8 cells and anti-PD-1 response in melanoma. The QIAseq Immune Repertoire TCR panel built the libraries from roughly 15 ng of total RNA. One entry per CDR3 protein, called by TCRdb with MiXCR from the reads. The sample yields about 530 distinct CDR3 sequences, approximately 9.6% seen once. Live CD3+CD8+TCRalphabeta+ cells were sorted into four subsets by PD-1 and/or TIGIT. The sample was CD8+ T cells from PBMCs, taken at baseline or after one month of anti-PD-1 therapy (not recorded which). The receptors come from a human donor with melanoma.

Judged by abundance, this clonotype is large. The V and J genes are TRBV24-1 and TRBJ2-2, with 8 bases matching TRBD1. The CDR3 consists of 16 residues. V was clipped by 6 bases and J by 13 bases; unmatched bases: 18. The germline V gene has CDR1 KGHDR and CDR2 SFDVKD. The CDR3 DNA follows: TGTGCCACCAGTACCATACCGGGACAGGATCGCAGTGTGCTGTTTTTT. Amino acid sequence: CATSTIPGQDRSVLFF.

This clonotype ranks as medium-sized (0.01 to 0.1%). This CDR3 reads CASSLIGPASEAFF. CDR3 sequence (DNA): TGTGCCAGCAGCTTAATCGGACCGGCCTCTGAAGCTTTCTTT. The rearrangement links TRBV7-3 to TRBJ1-1; D gene ambiguous. The CDR3 runs to 14 residues. The germline gives CDR1 SGHTA, CDR2 FQGTGA. Trimming left V 1 base short and J 6 bases short, with 12 bases between.

Relative to its sample, this clonotype is medium-sized. V gene TRBV30 combines with J gene TRBJ1-2; D not certain. Germline-derived CDR1 and CDR2 are GTSNPN and SVGIG (reference sequence). CDR3 length: 13 amino acids. V lost 4 bases and J 0 bases, leaving 9 bases between the germline ends. CDR3 sequence (DNA): TGTGCCTGGATTGACGGATCTAACTATGGCTACACCTTC. Translated: CAWIDGSNYGYTF.

This clonotype counts as medium-sized. The rearrangement links TRBV6-4 to TRBJ2-1; the match to TRBD1 covers 9 bases. The CDR3 is made up of 14 amino acids. The germline gives CDR1 MRHNA, CDR2 SNTAGT. V dropped 6 bases and J dropped 10; count of bases not matched to a gene: 10. This CDR3 reads CASSAKGGTGEQFF. Here the CDR3 DNA reads TGTGCCAGCAGCGCTAAGGGGGGGACAGGGGAGCAGTTCTTC.

This clonotype rates as large (0.1 to 1%). The chain carries TRBV25-1 and TRBJ2-1, with D maybe TRBD2 (5 bases). V shed 6 bases and J shed 15 bases, with 18 bases lying between them. This CDR3 region has 12 residues. Germline lookup yields CDR1 MGHDK and CDR2 SYGVNS. The CDR3 here is CASSEGGPMRFF. The CDR3 DNA is TGTGCCAGCAGCGAGGGCGGGCCTATGCGGTTCTTC. Full variable domain (missing parts from reference TRBV25-1 and TRBJ2-1): EADIYQTPRYLVIGTGKKITLECSQTMGHDKMYWYQQDPGMELHLIHYSYGVNSTEKGDLSSESTVSRIRTEHFPLTLESARPSHTSQYLCASSEGGPMRFFGPGTRLTVL.

The rearrangement joins TRBV7-8 to TRBJ2-7; 8 nucleotides agree with TRBD1. J gave up 0 bases and V 6 bases, and 4 bases lay outside the gene matches. Germline-derived CDR1 and CDR2 are SGHVS and FQNEAQ. The CDR3 contains 14 residues. Written as DNA, the CDR3 is TGTGCCAGCAGGTCGGGACAGGTCTCCTACGAGCAGTACTTC. Its translation is CASRSGQVSYEQYF. Drawing the rest from reference TRBV7-8 and TRBJ2-7, the complete variable domain is GAGVSQSPRYKVAKRGQDVALRCDPISGHVSLFWYQQALGQGPEFLTYFQNEAQLDKSGLPSDRFFAERPEGSVSTLKIQRTQQEDSAVYLCASRSGQVSYEQYFGPGTRLTVT.

This clonotype occurred a few times. This chain connects TRBV19 to TRBJ2-7; D possibly corresponds to TRBD2 (5 bases). CDR1 and CDR2 (germline): LNHDA, SQIVND (reference sequence). CDR3 length: 13 amino acids. Trimming stripped 6 bases from V and 3 bases from J, with 12 bases between. The CDR3 is CASSLTRDYEQYF. The CDR3 region has the DNA TGTGCCAGTAGCCTCACTAGGGACTACGAGCAGTACTTC.

This clonotype ranks as medium-sized (0.01 to 0.1%). The chain combines TRBV4-1 with TRBJ1-1, with D possibly matching TRBD1 (6 bases). Per germline, CDR1 MGHRA and CDR2 YSYEKL. V lost 1 base, J lost 2 bases, and 11 bases lay in between. The length of the CDR3 is 15 residues. The DNA for the CDR3 is TGCGCCAGCAGCCAAGTCTCGGGGGGCAACACTGAAGCTTTCTTT. Encoded protein: CASSQVSGGNTEAFF.

This clonotype is termed medium-sized. The gene calls are TRBV7-2 and TRBJ2-4; 10 nucleotides align to TRBD2. This CDR3 is 21 amino acids long. Germline assignment: CDR1 SGHTA and CDR2 FQGNSA. V lost 1 base and J lost 2; bases outside the gene matches: 17. The CDR3 nucleotides read TGTGCCAGCAGCTTAGAAGGCGTTAGCGGGGGGTATTTCGGAACCAAAAACATTCAGTACTTC. Translated: CASSLEGVSGGYFGTKNIQYF.

This clonotype is large by share. The rearrangement uses TRBV19 and TRBJ1-1, with a tentative D call TRBD1 (6 bases). Germline-derived CDR1 and CDR2 are LNHDA and SQIVND (reference sequence). CDR3 size: 14 residues. Deletions cut 11 bases from V and 3 bases from J, with 19 bases between. The CDR3 spells CAVRRGAWDTEAFF. For the CDR3, the DNA is TGTGCCGTGAGGCGGGGGGCATGGGACACTGAAGCTTTCTTT.

By sample share, this clonotype is large. The chain links TRBV28 to TRBJ2-7; TRBD2 matches 7 bases. Germline lookup yields CDR1 MDHEN and CDR2 SYDVKM. With 1 base clipped from V and 3 bases from J, the junction kept 3 bases outside the gene matches. CDR3 size: 14 residues. This CDR3 is CASSLSGGGYEQYF. The CDR3 DNA reads TGTGCCAGCAGTTTATCGGGGGGTGGCTACGAGCAGTACTTC.

In this sample, this clonotype is large. This CDR3 reads CASSTRSTGTNEKLFF. The DNA for the CDR3 is TGCGCCAGCAGCACACGATCGACAGGGACAAATGAAAAACTGTTTTTT. The chain has TRBV4-1 and TRBJ1-4; 7 positions agree with TRBD1. V was pared by 5 bases and J by 5 bases, with 11 bases of the junction left unmatched. The CDR3 contains 16 residues. Germline lookup yields CDR1 MGHRA and CDR2 YSYEKL.

For this clonotype: No conserved phenylalanine or tryptophan is present at the end of the CDR3, so a read error is the likely explanation. V gene TRBV7-9 combines with J gene TRBJ2-7; 11 bases are shared with TRBD2. Germline trimming cut 5 bases from V and 4 bases from J; bases unmatched to any gene: 7. Germline CDR1 is SEHNR and CDR2 is FQNEAQ (reference sequence). This CDR3 has 15 amino acids. The CDR3: CASSPGASGGYEQYL. The CDR3, as DNA: TGTGCCAGCAGCCCGGGGGCTAGCGGGGGGTACGAGCAGTACCTC.

About this clonotype: A read error is possible here, since a much larger clone lies one base away. The chain is built from TRBV19 and TRBJ2-1, with a tentative D call TRBD1 (6 bases). Trimming shortened V by 8 bases and J by 2 bases, and 13 bases separated the two germline ends. Germline lookup yields CDR1 LNHDA and CDR2 SQIVND (reference sequence). CDR3 length: 14 residues. The CDR3 sequence is CASCTGQTYNEQFF. The DNA for the CDR3 is TGTGCCAGTTGTACCGGACAGACCTACAATGAGCAGTTCTTC. The whole variable domain, filled in from reference TRBV19 and TRBJ2-1, reads DGGITQSPKYLFRKEGQNVTLSCEQNLNHDAMYWYRQDPGQGLRLIYYSQIVNDFQKGDIAEGYSVSREKKESFPLTVTSAQKNPTAFYLCASCTGQTYNEQFFGPGTRLTVL.

The chain links TRBV7-9 to TRBJ2-2; unclear D gene. CDR3 length: 11 residues. V lost 3 bases and J 7 bases, leaving 3 bases between the germline ends. Per the germline V gene, CDR1 is SEHNR and CDR2 is FQNEAQ (reference sequence). CDR3 sequence (DNA): TGTGCCAGCAGCTTCGTCGGGGAGCTGTTTTTT. Translating gives CASSFVGELFF.

This chain uses TRBV19 with TRBJ2-7, with 7 nucleotides matching TRBD2. Germline assignment: CDR1 LNHDA and CDR2 SQIVND (reference sequence). This CDR3 comprises 15 residues. The ends lost 6 bases at V and 0 bases at J; junction bases unmatched: 8. This chain's CDR3 is CASRDSGLSSYEQYF. The CDR3 DNA follows: TGTGCCAGTAGGGATAGCGGGCTAAGCTCCTACGAGCAGTACTTC. The full variable domain, its missing parts supplied by reference TRBV19 and TRBJ2-7, is DGGITQSPKYLFRKEGQNVTLSCEQNLNHDAMYWYRQDPGQGLRLIYYSQIVNDFQKGDIAEGYSVSREKKESFPLTVTSAQKNPTAFYLCASRDSGLSSYEQYFGPGTRLTVT.

This clonotype was counted only a few times. The chain recombines TRBV13 with TRBJ2-3; 9 bases align to TRBD2. Germline V gene lookup returns CDR1 PRHDT and CDR2 FYEKMQ (reference sequence). V lost 9 bases, J lost 2 bases, and 12 bases stayed unmatched. The CDR3 loop spans 16 amino acids. The CDR3 bases are TGTGCCAGAAGCCTCAGAGCGGGGGGACCCACAGATACGCAGTATTTT. It specifies CARSLRAGGPTDTQYF.

As regards this clonotype: This sequence may be a read error, since a much larger clone differs from it by one base. The V call is TRBV24-1, the J call TRBJ2-1, with TRBD1 matching over 8 bases. CDR3 size: 16 residues. Germline CDR1 and CDR2: KGHDR and SFDVKD. CDR3 in DNA: TGTGCCACCAGTGATTCCGGGACAGGAGAAATCAATGAGCGGTTCTTC. Its protein product is CATSDSGTGEINERFF.

This clonotype is labeled large. This chain uses TRBV19 with TRBJ1-5; D not certain. Trimming took off 8 bases at V and 5 bases at J, with 10 bases between the two ends. This CDR3 contains 12 residues. Germline CDR1 reads LNHDA; CDR2 reads SQIVND (reference sequence). CDR3 sequence (DNA): TGTGCCAGTGATGAAATGGATCAGCCCCAGCATTTT. Translated, it gives CASDEMDQPQHF.

This clonotype counts as medium-sized (0.01 to 0.1%). CDR3 bases: TGTGCCAGTGATGAATATAGCAATCAGCCCCAGCATTTT. Its translation is CASDEYSNQPQHF. The V and J genes are TRBV19 and TRBJ1-5; D is unclear. CDR1 LNHDA and CDR2 SQIVND come from the germline V gene (reference sequence). The CDR3 length is 13 residues. V was pared by 8 bases and J by 0 bases, with 8 bases between.

Relative to its sample, this clonotype is medium-sized. The genes are TRBV5-5 and TRBJ2-7; the D is unclear. The CDR3 consists of 14 residues. CDR1 is SGHKS, CDR2 YYEKEE, per germline (reference sequence). The V end was cut by 2 bases, the J end by 4 bases, with 13 bases between. The CDR3 region has the DNA TGTGCCAGCAGCTTTCTCCTCGTTGGGTACGAGCAGTACTTC. Residues: CASSFLLVGYEQYF.

This clonotype was counted a single time. It may be a read error: a sequence one base away is much more abundant. The chain has TRBV7-2 and TRBJ1-2, with D unclear. Trimming took 1 base from V and 6 from J, leaving 12 bases between them. CDR1 and CDR2 from the germline V gene are SGHTA and FQGNSA. The CDR3 is 14 amino acids. CDR3 sequence reads: CASSLGRGGDGYTF. In DNA form, the CDR3 reads TGTGCCAGCAGCTTAGGCCGGGGAGGCGATGGCTACACCTTC.

Judged by abundance, this clonotype is large. This rearrangement joins TRBV9 to TRBJ2-1, with a weak D call TRBD1 (6 bases). V was pared by 4 bases and J by 2 bases, with 13 bases between. The CDR3 spans 15 residues. Germline CDR1 is SGDLS and CDR2 is YYNGEE. CDR3 DNA sequence: TGTGCCAGCAGCACCGACAGGACGACCTACAATGAGCAGTTCTTC. Translating it yields CASSTDRTTYNEQFF.

For this clonotype: A much larger clone lies one base from this, so it may be a read error. V is TRBV24-1 and J is TRBJ2-1, with 8 bases matching TRBD1. This CDR3 contains 16 residues. Germline CDR1 reads KGHDR; CDR2 reads SFDVKD. DNA of the CDR3: TGTGCCACCAGTGATTCCGGGACAGGAGAAATCAATGGGCAGTTCTTC. Protein sequence: CATSDSGTGEINGQFF.

Worth noting for this clonotype: A read error is possible here, since a much larger clone lies one base away. The J gene is TRBJ2-4, the V gene TRBV28, with 8 bases matching TRBD2. The CDR3 is made up of 16 amino acids. From germline, CDR1 is MDHEN and CDR2 SYDVKM. V lost 3 bases to trimming and J lost 5 bases; unmatched junction nucleotides: 9. The CDR3 here is CASSLSSGWSENIQYF. The CDR3 region has the DNA TGTGCCAGCAGTTTGTCTAGCGGGTGGAGTGAAAACATTCAGTACTTC. Full variable domain (remainder filled in from reference TRBV28 and TRBJ2-4): DVKVTQSSRYLVKRTGEKVFLECVQDMDHENMFWYRQDPGLGLRLIYFSYDVKMKEKGDIPEGYSVSREKKERFSLILESASTNQTSMYLCASSLSSGWSENIQYFGAGTRLSVL.

By sample share, this clonotype is medium-sized. V usage is TRBV4-1 and J usage is TRBJ2-7; D may be TRBD2 (5 bases). In germline, CDR1 is MGHRA, CDR2 YSYEKL. Between the trimmed V and J ends, which lost 1 base and 6 bases, there was a span of 7 bases. The CDR3 contains 12 residues. The CDR3 here is CASSQGGSEQYF. The CDR3 DNA follows: TGCGCCAGCAGCCAAGGAGGGAGCGAGCAGTACTTC.

The J gene is TRBJ1-6, the V gene TRBV7-2; D is undetermined. Germline values: CDR1 SGHTA, CDR2 FQGNSA. The CDR3 sequence is 18 residues long. Trimming took off 1 base at V and 8 bases at J, with 21 bases between the two ends. The CDR3 coding sequence is TGTGCCAGCAGCTTAGAAGTTCGGTTTCCCAGGCCCCATTCACCCCTCCACTTT. Translation gives CASSLEVRFPRPHSPLHF.

This clonotype was picked up a small number of times. The rearrangement links TRBV7-2 to TRBJ2-4; D may match TRBD1 or TRBD2 (7 bases each). Germline V gene data show CDR1 as SGHTA and CDR2 as FQGNSA. The length of the CDR3 is 17 residues. V lost 3 bases and J lost 0, with 15 bases in between. Here the CDR3 DNA reads TGTGCCAGCAGCTTCCAGGGGGGGACGGGAGCCAAAAACATTCAGTACTTC. Its protein product is CASSFQGGTGAKNIQYF.

By sample share, this clonotype is large. The rearrangement joins TRBV28 to TRBJ2-3, with D perhaps matching TRBD1 (5 bases). The CDR3 loop spans 14 amino acids. Trimming left V 3 bases short and J 3 bases short, with 10 bases between. The germline gives CDR1 MDHEN, CDR2 SYDVKM. The CDR3 here is CASSFLSGTDTQYF. The CDR3 bases are TGTGCCAGCAGTTTTTTATCAGGGACAGATACGCAGTATTTT.

The chain joins TRBV27 to TRBJ1-1; no reliable D call. Germline CDR1 is MNHEY and CDR2 is SMNVEV (reference sequence). There are 13 residues in the CDR3. The V gene lost 7 bases and the J gene lost 4 bases, with 13 bases spanning the gap. In DNA, the CDR3 is TGTGCCAGCATTCTGGCCGGCGGCACTGAAGCTTTCTTT. The encoded protein is CASILAGGTEAFF.